This note documents a single T cell receptor beta chain sequence. It lacks a known antigen. The input lacks base qualities; no much larger clone sits a single base away. Donors were healthy HIV-negative adults with no recently reported acute infections or vaccinations. All donors were Caucasian adults living in Nashville, Tennessee, USA. The CD8 memory samples were a combination of magnetically selected CD45RO+ cells and CCR7-negative CD45RA+ effector memory (TemRA) cells. Blood was collected by leukapheresis, and PBMCs were isolated by Ficoll-Histopaque density gradient centrifugation and then cryopreserved in liquid nitrogen vapor phase. Analytical flow cytometry was used to check the purity and quantity of each magnetically sorted T cell population. Genomic DNA was isolated from every sorted fraction and measured by UV absorbance on a Nanodrop 2000c. Using the deep immunoSEQ assay, multiplex PCR amplified TCR CDR3 regions from genomic DNA. Genomic DNA extracted from each cell subset was distributed evenly over all wells of several immunoSEQ 96-well plates, and each plate served as one replicate. For sorted subsets, around 200 ng genomic DNA, equal to tens of thousands of T cell genomes, was loaded into each replicate PCR. Purified libraries were measured with a Qubit 3.0 fluorometer, size-checked on a Bioanalyzer 2100, and measured again with the KAPA Library Quantification kit. Every immunoSEQ 96-well plate was sequenced on a dedicated single-read 150-cycle Illumina NextSeq 550 flow cell. The original methods were these. Because only junctional sequences without quality scores were contained in the immunoSEQ output, filtering matching that applied to full-length reads could not be performed. Sequences were annotated with PyIR, a Python wrapper for IgBLAST v1.9, and V/J genes and CDR3 were assigned using IMGT germline references. Reads were removed for weak V/J assignments (E-value above 1e-6), missing CDR3, stop codons, out-of-frame junctions, or ambiguous translated residues. V3J clonotypes were defined by identical inferred V gene, J gene, and CDR3 amino acid sequence. Percentage overlap between repertoires was calculated by dividing the number of shared unique clonotypes by the size of the smaller repertoire. Repertoire richness was assessed with RTK rarefaction, the Chao1 estimator, and Recon v2.1 estimates of unobserved clonotypes. OLGA was used to compute generation probabilities for all TCRbeta clonotypes that the gDNA method yielded from four donors. TCRdb provides this immuneACCESS table in a form limited to in-frame rearrangements. Some clones are lacking; in checked studies, under half of them reflect an unresolved V gene, and why the rest are absent is not known. V and J calls and clone size follow that table, whereas D and trimming were derived from the DNA. This sample comprises hundreds of thousands of clones, about nine tenths of them detected only once. The top ten clonotypes cover about 16% of the sample.

This sample is part of a study of shared clonotypes between healthy human individuals (dated by TCRdb to the early 2020s). Concerning the study at large: The cohort included a few men and two women between 18 and 49 years of age. To estimate repertoire size and how much clonotype sharing occurs between individuals, the study deeply sequenced the blood TCR repertoires of about five healthy adults. For each donor, CD4 naive and CD4 memory were each given three plates, CD8 naive was given two plates, and CD8 memory was given one plate. Libraries were prepared and TCR repertoires were sequenced by different laboratories using diverse techniques, in order to increase sequencing depth and limit assay-specific biases. Between about 0.9 and 10 billion PBMCs per donor were obtained by leukapheresis. Study-wide conclusions, independent of this receptor: Even with the large sequencing depth, rarefaction of the sorted-subset datasets indicated that sequencing was incomplete. Based on pairwise subsampling, the degree of clonotype sharing among donors was expected to be affected by sequencing depth. Compared with non-shared clonotypes, clonotypes shared by all four sorted-subset donors had higher generation probabilities. Sampling was restricted to blood, and TCR repertoires in tissue are likely to differ from TCR repertoires in blood. The genetic and exposure-history diversity represented was limited by the small number of donors. Roughly 5.2% of naive CD4, 3.5% of naive CD8, roughly 2.4% of memory CD4, and 0.35% to 0.5% of memory CD8 clonotypes were shared across several donors. Naive subsets generally had larger estimated clonotype richness than memory subsets.

Cut back by 8 bases and 1 base, the V and J ends lie 12 bases apart. The CDR3 covers 13 residues, taking in both the cysteine and the phenylalanine. Only the CDR3 region is kept as DNA, spanning 39 bases read in frame from base 1. CDR1 and CDR2, looked up from the germline V gene, are SGHAT and FQNNGV. This clonotype was obtained from a man aged 18 to 35 in good health. The chain joins TRBV11-2 to TRBJ2-7; the D gene identity is not certain. The sequenced sample consisted of memory CD8+ T cells sorted from blood. This specimen's cell subset or site label, per the study, means: CD45RO+ cells pooled with CCR7-negative TemRA cells. The CDR3 sequence is CASGEFASYEQYF. The nucleotide sequence is TGTGCCAGCGGCGAGTTTGCTTCCTACGAGCAGTACTTC. The full variable domain, with segments outside the CDR3 supplied by the reference TRBV11-2 and TRBJ2-7 proteins, appears as EAGVAQSPRYKIIEKRQSVAFWCNPISGHATLYWYQQILGQGPKLLIQFQNNGVVDDSQLPKDRFSAERLKGVDSTLKIQPAKLEDSAVYLCASGEFASYEQYFGPGTRLTVT.